These 26 T cell receptor beta chains came from one sample sequenced in a study of neurological immune-mediated disorders. TCRdb itself ran the 5' RACE reads through MiXCR, one entry per CDR3 protein. The repertoire holds approximately 41,000 distinct CDR3 sequences, with 13% to 15% as singletons. Sequences were obtained from CD4+ T cells from blood. The source is a woman aged 60-75 years with HTLV-1-associated myelopathy (HAM/TSP).

The rearrangement uses TRBV20-1 and TRBJ2-3, with 8 bases aligning to TRBD2. V lost 5 bases to trimming and J lost 6 bases; unmatched junction nucleotides: 13. In germline, CDR1 is DFQATT, CDR2 SNEGSKA (reference sequence). CDR3 length: 15 amino acids. CDR3 coding DNA: TGCAGTGCTGCCAGGATGCGGGGGGCGGGGGATACGCAGTATTTT. This encodes CSAARMRGAGDTQYF.

In its sample, this clonotype was seen many times. The chain has TRBV5-1 and TRBJ2-2; D unresolved. The germline V gene has CDR1 SGHRS and CDR2 YFSETQ. The ends were cut back, 3 bases at V and 0 bases at J, with 6 bases in the middle. The CDR3 contains 14 residues. CDR3 coding DNA: TGCGCCAGCAGCTCACAGCCGAACACCGGGGAGCTGTTTTTT. Its protein is CASSSQPNTGELFF.

This clonotype occurred many times. The rearrangement links TRBV7-3 to TRBJ2-3, with unresolved D. Germline CDR1 and CDR2: SGHTA and FQGTGA. V gave up 2 bases and J gave up 0 bases, with 21 bases separating them. The CDR3 is 19 amino acids. The CDR3 sequence is CASSLLGWADDLSTDTQYF. CDR3 nucleotides: TGTGCCAGCAGCTTACTTGGGTGGGCTGACGATTTAAGCACAGATACGCAGTATTTT. The full variable domain, completed using reference TRBV7-3 and TRBJ2-3, is GAGVSQTPSNKVTEKGKYVELRCDPISGHTALYWYRQSLGQGPEFLIYFQGTGAADDSGLPNDRFFAVRPEGSVSTLKIQRTERGDSAVYLCASSLLGWADDLSTDTQYFGPGTRLTVL.

This clonotype was seen at least ten times. The CDR3 bases are TGTGCCAGCACCCCTCCGGGGGGGCGGAGCACCGGGGAGCTGTTTTTT. Amino acids: CASTPPGGRSTGELFF. V usage is TRBV7-2 and J usage is TRBJ2-2; 8 bases line up with TRBD2. The ends lost 7 bases at V and 4 bases at J; junction bases unmatched: 11. Germline V CDR1 and CDR2: SGHTA, FQGNSA. This CDR3 has 16 amino acids.

This clonotype showed up many times. V gene TRBV5-1 combines with J gene TRBJ2-1, with D tentatively TRBD1 (6 bases). Germline CDR1 and CDR2: SGHRS and YFSETQ. The CDR3 totals 18 residues. With 0 bases removed from V and 0 bases from J, the gap between germline ends came to 16 bases. CDR3 nucleotides: TGCGCCAGCAGCTTGGAGGCCAGGGGCGTAAGCTCCTACAATGAGCAGTTCTTC. It translates to CASSLEARGVSSYNEQFF.

This clonotype was seen ten or more times. V gene TRBV7-2 combines with J gene TRBJ1-4; D is unresolved. Between the trimmed V and J ends, which lost 5 bases and 8 bases, there was a span of 9 bases. CDR1 and CDR2 (germline): SGHTA, FQGNSA. There are 12 residues in the CDR3. In DNA form, the CDR3 reads TGTGCCAGCAGCATCACGGGCGAAAAACTGTTTTTT. This encodes CASSITGEKLFF.

This clonotype was seen repeatedly, ten times or more. This rearrangement joins TRBV2 to TRBJ2-7; 8 nucleotides line up with TRBD1. V lost 3 bases, J lost 2 bases, and 3 bases stayed unmatched. This CDR3 is 14 amino acids long. CDR1 is SNHLY, CDR2 FYNNEI, per germline. CDR3 nucleotide sequence: TGTGCCAGCAGTGACAGGACAGGGACCTACGAGCAGTACTTC. It specifies CASSDRTGTYEQYF.

In this sample, this clonotype turned up many times. As DNA, the CDR3 is TGTGCCAGCAGGGGCTCTCTTTATAATTCACCCCTCCACTTT. The encoded protein is CASRGSLYNSPLHF. The V and J genes are TRBV2 and TRBJ1-6; D is ambiguous. With 6 bases removed from V and 4 bases from J, the gap between germline ends came to 10 bases. The CDR3 length is 14 residues. Per the germline V gene, CDR1 is SNHLY and CDR2 is FYNNEI.

The V and J genes are TRBV5-1 and TRBJ1-2; TRBD1 agrees at 10 bases. The V and J ends lost 4 bases and 7 bases, in that order; junction bases with no gene match: 1. The CDR3 loop spans 12 amino acids. Germline V gene data show CDR1 as SGHRS and CDR2 as YFSETQ. CDR3 amino acids: CASSGDRGGYTF. The CDR3 nucleotides are TGCGCCAGCAGCGGGGACAGGGGTGGCTACACCTTC.

This clonotype was counted ten times or more. The chain combines TRBV15 with TRBJ1-2, with 9 nucleotides matching TRBD1. The CDR3 is 13 amino acids. From germline, CDR1 is LNHNV and CDR2 YYDKDF (reference sequence). V dropped 1 base and J dropped 6; count of bases not matched to a gene: 0. CDR3 region: CATSRGTGDGYTF. In DNA form, the CDR3 reads TGTGCCACCAGCAGAGGGACAGGGGATGGCTACACCTTC.

This clonotype occurred many times. This sequence joins TRBV7-8 and TRBJ2-1; maybe TRBD1 (6 bases). This CDR3 has 16 amino acids. Deletions cut 5 bases from V and 0 bases from J, with 14 bases between. The germline V gene encodes CDR1 SGHVS and CDR2 FQNEAQ. The CDR3 DNA follows: TGTGCCAGCAGCGCCGGACAGTTCATCTCCTACAATGAGCAGTTCTTC. This encodes CASSAGQFISYNEQFF.

Many counts were recorded for this clonotype. V and J are TRBV5-1 and TRBJ2-1, with D unresolved. CDR3 size: 15 residues. Trimming removed 4 bases from V and 0 bases from J, with 11 bases in between. Germline assignment: CDR1 SGHRS and CDR2 YFSETQ. Here the CDR3 DNA reads TGCGCCAGCAGCCTCGACTCAAGCTCCTACAATGAGCAGTTCTTC. It codes for CASSLDSSSYNEQFF.

This clonotype was found many times. The rearrangement uses TRBV5-1 and TRBJ2-7; D perhaps matches TRBD2 (5 bases). Germline loops: CDR1 SGHRS, CDR2 YFSETQ. This CDR3 is 14 amino acids long. Trimming took off 0 bases at V and 3 bases at J, with 10 bases between the two ends. CDR3 sequence reads: CASSLEADVYEQYF. CDR3 in DNA: TGCGCCAGCAGCTTGGAAGCGGACGTCTACGAGCAGTACTTC.

Many counts were recorded for this clonotype. The rearrangement links TRBV7-2 to TRBJ1-1, with a weak D call TRBD1 (5 bases). V was cut by 5 bases and J by 0 bases, with 13 bases left in between. From germline, CDR1 is SGHTA and CDR2 FQGNSA. This CDR3 is built from 15 residues. For the CDR3, the DNA is TGTGCCAGCAGCAAGACTCGACAGTTGAACACTGAAGCTTTCTTT. Amino acid sequence: CASSKTRQLNTEAFF.

This clonotype was observed many times. The V and J genes are TRBV5-1 and TRBJ2-7; D ambiguous. V lost 3 bases, J lost 1 base, and 14 bases lay in between. The germline CDR1 and CDR2 sequences are SGHRS and YFSETQ. The CDR3 contains 15 residues. CDR3 sequence (DNA): TGCGCCAGCAGCTGGACGGCGCTCGGATCCTACGAGCAGTACTTC. Its translation: CASSWTALGSYEQYF.

In this sample, this clonotype turned up many times. The rearrangement joins TRBV20-1 to TRBJ2-7, with 8 nucleotides matching TRBD2. The CDR3 spans 13 residues. V shed 3 bases, J shed 3 bases, and the junction held 4 bases outside the gene matches. The germline V gene encodes CDR1 DFQATT and CDR2 SNEGSKA (reference sequence). The chain's CDR3 is CSASGGGIYEQYF. CDR3 bases: TGCAGTGCTAGCGGGGGGGGAATCTACGAGCAGTACTTC.

At least ten counts were recorded for this clonotype. The chain carries TRBV5-1 and TRBJ1-2; D ambiguous. With 0 bases removed from V and 1 base from J, the gap between germline ends came to 10 bases. Germline loops: CDR1 SGHRS, CDR2 YFSETQ. CDR3 length: 15 residues. The CDR3, as DNA: TGCGCCAGCAGCTTGGGGATGGTGGTTAACTATGGCTACACCTTC. As protein: CASSLGMVVNYGYTF. Supplemented by reference TRBV5-1 and TRBJ1-2, the full variable domain reads KAGVTQTPRYLIKTRGQQVTLSCSPISGHRSVSWYQQTPGQGLQFLFEYFSETQRNKGNFPGRFSGRQFSNSRSEMNVSTLELGDSALYLCASSLGMVVNYGYTFGSGTRLTVV.

This chain links TRBV5-1 with TRBJ2-3, with 10 bases fitting TRBD2. This CDR3 comprises 16 residues. Germline CDR1 and CDR2: SGHRS and YFSETQ. J was trimmed by 5 bases and V by 4 bases; bases with no gene match: 10. CDR3 residues: CASSLQAGGAGDTQYF. DNA for the CDR3: TGCGCCAGCAGCCTGCAAGCGGGGGGGGCAGGAGATACGCAGTATTTT.

The chain joins TRBV19 to TRBJ2-7, with 15 bases identical to TRBD2. Germline V CDR1 and CDR2: LNHDA, SQIVND (reference sequence). With 3 bases clipped from V and 3 bases from J, the junction kept 6 bases outside the gene matches. The CDR3 totals 17 residues. The CDR3 spells CASSITGTSGGRYEQYF. DNA of the CDR3: TGTGCCAGTAGTATCACCGGGACTAGCGGGGGGCGCTACGAGCAGTACTTC.

Ten or more counts support this clonotype. The V call is TRBV5-1, the J call TRBJ2-1; D is unclear. Germline V CDR1 and CDR2: SGHRS, YFSETQ. The CDR3 has 17 amino acids. Between the trimmed V and J ends, which lost 0 bases and 1 base, there was a span of 14 bases. CDR3 nucleotides: TGCGCCAGCAGCTTGGAAGGCGATTTTTTTTCCTACAATGAGCAGTTCTTC. Protein sequence: CASSLEGDFFSYNEQFF.

This clonotype was picked up many times. V gene TRBV19 combines with J gene TRBJ2-1; D may be TRBD1 (6 bases). Looked up from germline, CDR1 is LNHDA and CDR2 is SQIVND (reference sequence). V was trimmed by 6 bases and J by 5 bases, leaving 11 bases between them. The CDR3 contains 13 residues. CDR3 nucleotides: TGTGCCAGTAGCATGCAGGGGAACAATGAGCAGTTCTTC. Amino acid sequence: CASSMQGNNEQFF. Using reference TRBV19 and TRBJ2-1 for the parts outside the CDR3, the full variable domain is DGGITQSPKYLFRKEGQNVTLSCEQNLNHDAMYWYRQDPGQGLRLIYYSQIVNDFQKGDIAEGYSVSREKKESFPLTVTSAQKNPTAFYLCASSMQGNNEQFFGPGTRLTVL.

Worth noting for this clonotype: A clone one base away is much larger, so this may be a read error. The missing conserved phenylalanine or tryptophan at the end of this CDR3 makes a read error likely. The chain couples TRBV2 to TRBJ1-1; 10 bases are a match to TRBD1. CDR3 size: 14 residues. Unmatched junction bases numbered 2, after V lost 3 bases and J lost 4 bases. Germline CDR1 SNHLY, CDR2 FYNNEI. CDR3 DNA: TGTGCCAGCAGTGACTGGACAGGGGGCACTGAAGCTTTCCTT. This encodes CASSDWTGGTEAFL.

This clonotype occurred many times. This chain uses TRBV11-3 with TRBJ2-2; no clear D gene. V dropped 2 bases and J dropped 6 bases, with 7 bases sitting between them. Germline V lookup: CDR1 SGHNT, CDR2 YENEEA. CDR3 length equals 13 residues. In DNA, the CDR3 is TGTGCCAGCAGCTTAAGGGATCCCGGGGAGCTGTTTTTT. This codes for CASSLRDPGELFF. The whole variable domain, remainder taken from reference TRBV11-3 and TRBJ2-2, is EAGVVQSPRYKIIEKKQPVAFWCNPISGHNTLYWYLQNLGQGPELLIRYENEEAVDDSQLPKDRFSAERLKGVDSTLKIQPAELGDSAVYLCASSLRDPGELFFGEGSRLTVL.

This clonotype was detected many times. The chain carries TRBV20-1 and TRBJ2-7; weak D call: TRBD1 (6 bases). The CDR3 loop spans 11 amino acids. CDR1 is DFQATT and CDR2 is SNEGSKA in the germline V gene (reference sequence). The CDR3, as DNA: TGCAGCGGGACAAACGAATACGAGCAGTACTTC. It is translated as CSGTNEYEQYF.

This clonotype occurred a few times. The chain links TRBV24-1 to TRBJ2-1; D is undetermined. Per germline, CDR1 KGHDR and CDR2 SFDVKD. Trimming removed 4 bases at V and 5 bases at J, with 5 bases between. The CDR3 has 12 amino acids. The CDR3 loop is CATSERDNEQFF. In nucleotides, the CDR3 is TGTGCCACCAGTGAACGCGACAATGAGCAGTTCTTC.

This clonotype was recorded at least ten times. One end of the junction varies from germline; a read error may be responsible. This chain links TRBV20-1 with TRBJ2-3; possible D gene TRBD2, 6 bases. There are 14 residues in the CDR3. CDR1 and CDR2 (germline): DFQATT, SNEGSKA (reference sequence). CDR3 coding DNA: TGCAGTGTTCGACCCTCCGAGGGGACTCGACCATCCAAATTT. Encoded protein: CSVRPSEGTRPSKF.